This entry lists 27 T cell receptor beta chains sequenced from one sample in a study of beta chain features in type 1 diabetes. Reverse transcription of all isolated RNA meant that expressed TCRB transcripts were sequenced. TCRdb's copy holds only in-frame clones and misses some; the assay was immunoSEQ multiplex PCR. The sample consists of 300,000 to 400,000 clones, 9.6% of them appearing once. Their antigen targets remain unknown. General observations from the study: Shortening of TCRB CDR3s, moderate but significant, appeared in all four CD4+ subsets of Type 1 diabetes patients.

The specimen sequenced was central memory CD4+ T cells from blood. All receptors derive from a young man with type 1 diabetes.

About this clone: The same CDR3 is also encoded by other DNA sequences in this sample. CDR3 coding DNA: TGTGCCATCGAAGTGGGCGAGCGAGAGACCCAGTACTTC. Protein sequence: CAIEVGERETQYF. This chain uses TRBV2 with TRBJ2-5, with D uncertain. The CDR3 sequence is 13 residues long. V was cut by 10 bases and J by 4 bases, with 16 bases left in between. Germline lookup yields CDR1 SNHLY and CDR2 FYNNEI.

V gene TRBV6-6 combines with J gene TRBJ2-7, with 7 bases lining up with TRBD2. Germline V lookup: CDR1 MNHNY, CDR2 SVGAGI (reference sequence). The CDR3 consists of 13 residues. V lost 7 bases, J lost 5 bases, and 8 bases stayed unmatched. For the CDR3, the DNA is TGTGCCAGCACCCGGCCGGGAGGCAACGAGCAGTACTTC. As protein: CASTRPGGNEQYF.

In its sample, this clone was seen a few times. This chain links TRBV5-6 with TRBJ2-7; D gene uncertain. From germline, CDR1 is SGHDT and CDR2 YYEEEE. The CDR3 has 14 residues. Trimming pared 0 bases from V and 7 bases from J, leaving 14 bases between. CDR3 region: CASSLGTVLVEQYF. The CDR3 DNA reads TGTGCCAGCAGCTTGGGGACGGTCTTGGTGGAGCAGTACTTC.

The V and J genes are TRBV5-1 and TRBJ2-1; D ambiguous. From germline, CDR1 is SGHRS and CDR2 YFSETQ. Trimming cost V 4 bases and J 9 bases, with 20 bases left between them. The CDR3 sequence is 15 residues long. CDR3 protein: CASSVTTSLAVEQFF. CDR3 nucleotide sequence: TGCGCCAGCAGCGTAACGACCAGCTTAGCCGTTGAGCAGTTCTTC.

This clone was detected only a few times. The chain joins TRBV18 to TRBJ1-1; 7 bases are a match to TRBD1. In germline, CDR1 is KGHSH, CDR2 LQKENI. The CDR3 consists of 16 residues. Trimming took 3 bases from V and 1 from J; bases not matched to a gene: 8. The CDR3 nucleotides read TGTGCCAGCTCACCCATTATAGGGACAGAGAACACTGAAGCTTTCTTT. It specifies CASSPIIGTENTEAFF.

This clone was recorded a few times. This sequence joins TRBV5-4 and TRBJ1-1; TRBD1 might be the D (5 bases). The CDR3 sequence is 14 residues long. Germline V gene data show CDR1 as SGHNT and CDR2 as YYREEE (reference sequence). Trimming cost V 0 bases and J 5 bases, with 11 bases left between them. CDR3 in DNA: TGTGCCAGCAGCTTGGAGGCAGGGAGGACTGAAGCTTTCTTT. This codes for CASSLEAGRTEAFF.

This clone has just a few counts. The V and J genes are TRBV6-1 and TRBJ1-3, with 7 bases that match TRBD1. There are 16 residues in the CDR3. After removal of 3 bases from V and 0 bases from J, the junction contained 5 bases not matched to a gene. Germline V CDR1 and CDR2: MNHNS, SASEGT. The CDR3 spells CASSDRQGHSGNTIYF. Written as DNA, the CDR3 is TGTGCCAGCAGTGACCGACAGGGCCACTCTGGAAACACCATATATTTT.

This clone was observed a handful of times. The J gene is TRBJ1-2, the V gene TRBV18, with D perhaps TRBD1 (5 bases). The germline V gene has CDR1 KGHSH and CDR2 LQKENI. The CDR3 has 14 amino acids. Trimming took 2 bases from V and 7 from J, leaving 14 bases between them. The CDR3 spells CASSPNPGGSGYTF. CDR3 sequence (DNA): TGTGCCAGCTCACCAAACCCCGGGGGATCTGGCTACACCTTC.

In DNA form, the CDR3 reads TGTGCCAGCAGCTTTCAAACAGGGGAGACCCAGTACTTC. Amino acid sequence: CASSFQTGETQYF. The chain joins TRBV7-8 to TRBJ2-5, with a possible D match to TRBD1 (6 bases). Germline V gene lookup returns CDR1 SGHVS and CDR2 FQNEAQ. This CDR3 region has 13 residues. V was clipped by 3 bases and J by 5 bases, with 10 bases between them.

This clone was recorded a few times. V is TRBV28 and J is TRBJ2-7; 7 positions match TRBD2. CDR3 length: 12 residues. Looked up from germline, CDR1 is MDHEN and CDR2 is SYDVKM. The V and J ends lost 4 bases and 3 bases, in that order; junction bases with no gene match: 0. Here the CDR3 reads CASSWGGYEQYF. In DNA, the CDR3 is TGTGCCAGCAGTTGGGGGGGCTACGAGCAGTACTTC.

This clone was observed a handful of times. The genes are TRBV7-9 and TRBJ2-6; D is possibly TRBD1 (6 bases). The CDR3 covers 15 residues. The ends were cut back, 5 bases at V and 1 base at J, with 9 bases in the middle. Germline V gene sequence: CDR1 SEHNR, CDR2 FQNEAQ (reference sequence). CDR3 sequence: CASSLRGSGANVLTF. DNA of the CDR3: TGTGCCAGCAGCCTCAGGGGTTCTGGGGCCAACGTCCTGACTTTC.

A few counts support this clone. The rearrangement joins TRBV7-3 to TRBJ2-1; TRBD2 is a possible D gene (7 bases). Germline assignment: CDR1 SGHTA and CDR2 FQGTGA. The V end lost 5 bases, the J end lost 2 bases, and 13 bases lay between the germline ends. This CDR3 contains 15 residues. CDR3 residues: CASSQLGGAYNEQFF. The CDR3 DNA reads TGTGCCAGCAGCCAACTAGGGGGGGCCTACAATGAGCAGTTCTTC.

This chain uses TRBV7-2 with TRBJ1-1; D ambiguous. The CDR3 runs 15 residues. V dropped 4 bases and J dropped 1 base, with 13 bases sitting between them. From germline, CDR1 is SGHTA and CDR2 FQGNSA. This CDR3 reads CASSSLGMGNTEAFF. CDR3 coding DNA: TGTGCCAGCAGCTCCCTCGGTATGGGGAACACTGAAGCTTTCTTT.

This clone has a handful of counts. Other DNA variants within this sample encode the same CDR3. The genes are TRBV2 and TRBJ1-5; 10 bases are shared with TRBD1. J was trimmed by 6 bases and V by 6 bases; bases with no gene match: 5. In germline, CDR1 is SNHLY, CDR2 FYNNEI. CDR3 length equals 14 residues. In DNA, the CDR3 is TGTGCCAGCAGCGGGACAGGGGAGGGTCAGCCCCAGCATTTT. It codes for CASSGTGEGQPQHF.

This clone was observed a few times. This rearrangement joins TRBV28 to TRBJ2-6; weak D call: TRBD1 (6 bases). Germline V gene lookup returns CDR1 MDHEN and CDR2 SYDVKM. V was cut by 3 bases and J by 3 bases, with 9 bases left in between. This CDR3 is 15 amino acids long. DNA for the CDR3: TGTGCCAGCAGTTTGCCAGGGGATGGGGCCAACGTCCTGACTTTC. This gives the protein CASSLPGDGANVLTF.

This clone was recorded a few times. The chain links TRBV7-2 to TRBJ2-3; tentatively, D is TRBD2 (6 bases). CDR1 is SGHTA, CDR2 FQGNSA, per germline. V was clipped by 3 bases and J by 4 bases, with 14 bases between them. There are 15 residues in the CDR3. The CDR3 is CASSLEGRRADTQYF. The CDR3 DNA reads TGTGCCAGCAGCTTGGAGGGGAGAAGGGCAGATACGCAGTATTTT. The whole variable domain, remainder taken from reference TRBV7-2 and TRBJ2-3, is GAGVSQSPSNKVTEKGKDVELRCDPISGHTALYWYRQSLGQGLEFLIYFQGNSAPDKSGLPSDRFSAERTGGSVSTLTIQRTQQEDSAVYLCASSLEGRRADTQYFGPGTRLTVL.

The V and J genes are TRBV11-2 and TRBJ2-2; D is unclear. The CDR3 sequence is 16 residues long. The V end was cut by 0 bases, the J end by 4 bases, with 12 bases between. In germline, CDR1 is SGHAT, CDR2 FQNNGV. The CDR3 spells CASSLDQSSTTGELFF. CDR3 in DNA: TGTGCCAGCAGCTTAGATCAAAGCTCAACCACCGGGGAGCTGTTTTTT.

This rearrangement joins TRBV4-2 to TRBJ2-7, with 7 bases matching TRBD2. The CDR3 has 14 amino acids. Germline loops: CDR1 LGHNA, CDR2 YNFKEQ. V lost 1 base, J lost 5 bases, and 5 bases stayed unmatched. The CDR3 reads CASSQVGGEHEQYF. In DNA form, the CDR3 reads TGTGCCAGCAGCCAAGTGGGGGGGGAGCACGAGCAGTACTTC.

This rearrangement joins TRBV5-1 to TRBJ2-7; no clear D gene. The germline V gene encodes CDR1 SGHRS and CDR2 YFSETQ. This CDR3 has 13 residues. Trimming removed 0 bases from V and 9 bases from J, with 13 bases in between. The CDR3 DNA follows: TGCGCCAGCAGCTTGGTAACACGTGAAGCGCAGTACTTC. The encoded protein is CASSLVTREAQYF.

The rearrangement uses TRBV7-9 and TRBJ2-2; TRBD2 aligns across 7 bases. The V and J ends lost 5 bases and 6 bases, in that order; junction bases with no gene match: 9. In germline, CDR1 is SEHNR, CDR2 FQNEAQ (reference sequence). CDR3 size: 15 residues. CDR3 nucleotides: TGTGCCAGCAGCCCCAAGCGGGATCTCCCCGGGGAGCTGTTTTTT. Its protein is CASSPKRDLPGELFF.

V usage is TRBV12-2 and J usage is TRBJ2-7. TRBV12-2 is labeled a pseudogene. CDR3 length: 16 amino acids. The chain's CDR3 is CASRLEWRGRLYEQYF. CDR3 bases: TGTGCAAGTCGCTTAGAATGGAGGGGGAGGCTCTACGAGCAGTACTTC.

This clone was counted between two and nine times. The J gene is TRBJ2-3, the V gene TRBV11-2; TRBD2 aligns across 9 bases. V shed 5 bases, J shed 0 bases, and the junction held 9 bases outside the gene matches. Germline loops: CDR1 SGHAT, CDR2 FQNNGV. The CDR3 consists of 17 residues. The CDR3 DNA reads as TGTGCCAGCAGCGCGGGAGGGAGCGGGACTAGCACAGATACGCAGTATTTT. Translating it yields CASSAGGSGTSTDTQYF.

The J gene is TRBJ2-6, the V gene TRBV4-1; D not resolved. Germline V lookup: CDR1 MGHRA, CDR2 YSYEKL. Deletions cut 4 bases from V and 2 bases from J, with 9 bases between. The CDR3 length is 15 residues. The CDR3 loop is CASSLDEAGANVLTF. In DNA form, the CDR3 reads TGCGCCAGCAGCCTAGACGAAGCTGGGGCCAACGTCCTGACTTTC.

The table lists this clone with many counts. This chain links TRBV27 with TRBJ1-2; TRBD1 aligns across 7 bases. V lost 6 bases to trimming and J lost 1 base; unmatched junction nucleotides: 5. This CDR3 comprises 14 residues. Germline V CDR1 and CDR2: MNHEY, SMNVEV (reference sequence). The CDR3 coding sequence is TGTGCCAGCAGAACGGGACAGATTAACTATGGCTACACCTTC. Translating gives CASRTGQINYGYTF.

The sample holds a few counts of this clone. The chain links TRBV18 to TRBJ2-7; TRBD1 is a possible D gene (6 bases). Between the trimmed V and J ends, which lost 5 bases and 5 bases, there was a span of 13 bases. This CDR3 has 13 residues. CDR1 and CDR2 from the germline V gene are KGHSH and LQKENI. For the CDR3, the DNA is TGTGCCAGCTCAAATGACCAGGGGAACGAGCAGTACTTC. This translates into CASSNDQGNEQYF.

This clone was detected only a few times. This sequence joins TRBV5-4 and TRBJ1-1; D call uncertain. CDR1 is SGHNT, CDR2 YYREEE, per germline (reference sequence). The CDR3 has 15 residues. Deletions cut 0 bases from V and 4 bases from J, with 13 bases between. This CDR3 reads CASSLVPGKITEAFF. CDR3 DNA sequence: TGTGCCAGCAGCTTGGTTCCGGGGAAAATCACTGAAGCTTTCTTT.

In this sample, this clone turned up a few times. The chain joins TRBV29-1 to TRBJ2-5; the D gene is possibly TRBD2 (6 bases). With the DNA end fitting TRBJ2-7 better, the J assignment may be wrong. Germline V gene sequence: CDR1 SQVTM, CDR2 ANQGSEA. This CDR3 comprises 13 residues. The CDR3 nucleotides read TGCAGCGGGGCACGGGGCGGGGACCGCGAGCAGTACTTC. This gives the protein CSGARGGDREQYF.